A single sample gave rise to the 24 T cell receptor beta chains below, sequenced in a study of CD8+ T cells in alopecia areata. RNA extraction was followed by reverse transcription into cDNA, which acted as the sequencing template. Repertoires were generated with immunoSEQ multiplex PCR, while TCRdb's copy carries only in-frame clones and drops some. This table holds hundreds of thousands of clones, roughly two thirds found once. Sequences were derived from CD4+ T cells sorted from blood, sampled at week 0. The receptors here all came from a human donor with alopecia areata.

This clone has only a few counts. This chain links TRBV18 with TRBJ2-4, with D perhaps TRBD2 (6 bases). CDR1 KGHSH and CDR2 LQKENI come from the germline V gene. V shed 3 bases and J shed 3 bases, with 6 bases lying between them. CDR3 length: 13 residues. CDR3 sequence: CASSPGGKNIQYF. CDR3 nucleotides: TGTGCCAGCTCACCGGGGGGCAAAAACATTCAGTACTTC.

The CDR3 nucleotides read TGCAGCGTTGGTCTAGTAAGTGAGCAGTACTTC. Translation: CSVGLVSEQYF. The gene calls are TRBV29-1 and TRBJ2-7; unclear D gene. Deletions cut 4 bases from V and 7 bases from J, with 11 bases between. CDR3 length: 11 residues. Germline CDR1 SQVTM, CDR2 ANQGSEA.

J is TRBJ1-2 and V is TRBV11-2, with D perhaps TRBD1 (5 bases). V dropped 0 bases and J dropped 2 bases, with 13 bases sitting between them. In germline, CDR1 is SGHAT, CDR2 FQNNGV. The CDR3 consists of 16 residues. CDR3 loop: CASSLDGGRGNYGYTF. The CDR3 DNA follows: TGTGCCAGCAGCTTAGATGGTGGAAGGGGCAACTATGGCTACACCTTC.

This chain connects TRBV5-1 to TRBJ2-5, with 7 bases aligning to TRBD1. The CDR3 spans 14 residues. J was trimmed by 5 bases and V by 5 bases; bases with no gene match: 9. Per the germline V gene, CDR1 is SGHRS and CDR2 is YFSETQ. CDR3 coding DNA: TGCGCCAGCAGAATTACTCGGACAGGCGAGACCCAGTACTTC. This encodes CASRITRTGETQYF.

This clone was counted between two and nine times. This chain connects TRBV30 to TRBJ2-5; possibly TRBD2 for D (5 bases). The germline V gene has CDR1 GTSNPN and CDR2 SVGIG (reference sequence). CDR3 length: 12 residues. Trimming pared 4 bases from V and 4 bases from J, leaving 10 bases between. DNA for the CDR3: TGTGCCTGGACTTACCGGGGAGAGACCCAGTACTTC. Translation gives CAWTYRGETQYF.

The rearrangement uses TRBV5-1 and TRBJ1-6, with 7 positions matching TRBD1. Unmatched junction bases numbered 5, after V lost 4 bases and J lost 4 bases. The CDR3 extends over 15 amino acids. The germline CDR1 and CDR2 sequences are SGHRS and YFSETQ. The CDR3 here is CASSTGTVYNSPLHF. CDR3 bases: TGCGCCAGCAGCACGGGGACAGTTTATAATTCACCCCTCCACTTT.

The chain couples TRBV7-9 to TRBJ2-2; D is possibly TRBD2 (6 bases). Germline lookup yields CDR1 SEHNR and CDR2 FQNEAQ (reference sequence). Trimming removed 7 bases at V and 0 bases at J, with 15 bases between. The CDR3 has 16 residues. CDR3 bases: TGTGCCAGCAAGGACGGCGGGGCCGCGAACACCGGGGAGCTGTTTTTT. Its translation: CASKDGGAANTGELFF.

V gene TRBV2 combines with J gene TRBJ1-1; D gene ambiguous. V lost 1 base and J 1 base, leaving 10 bases between the germline ends. The CDR3 runs 15 residues. CDR1 SNHLY and CDR2 FYNNEI come from the germline V gene. CDR3 protein: CASSEGRRRNTEAFF. In nucleotides, the CDR3 is TGTGCCAGCAGTGAAGGTCGCAGGAGGAACACTGAAGCTTTCTTT.

This clone was seen a handful of times. The rearrangement joins TRBV18 to TRBJ2-7, with D unresolved. CDR3 length: 12 residues. The germline gives CDR1 KGHSH, CDR2 LQKENI. Trimming pared 3 bases from V and 5 bases from J, leaving 8 bases between. The CDR3 region is CASSPSSDEQYF. The CDR3 DNA reads TGTGCCAGCTCACCCTCATCGGACGAGCAGTACTTC.

The chain is built from TRBV29-1 and TRBJ2-3; D is perhaps TRBD2 (7 bases). Per germline, CDR1 SQVTM and CDR2 ANQGSEA. Trimming shortened V by 7 bases and J by 4 bases, and 15 bases separated the two germline ends. The CDR3 covers 13 residues. The CDR3 is CSGEAGAPDTQYF. The CDR3 coding sequence is TGCAGCGGTGAGGCGGGGGCTCCAGATACGCAGTATTTT.

V and J are TRBV5-3 and TRBJ1-2, with TRBD1 identical over 9 bases. TRBV5-3 is an ORF, with its function uncertain. V dropped 4 bases and J dropped 4; count of bases not matched to a gene: 14. CDR3 length equals 17 residues. The CDR3 coding sequence is TGTGCCAGAAGCACCTGGACAGGGGATTTCGTCTTCTATGGCTACACCTTC. Its protein is CARSTWTGDFVFYGYTF.

The chain combines TRBV30 with TRBJ1-5; 11 nucleotides match TRBD1. The CDR3 consists of 15 residues. With V trimmed by 0 bases and J by 7 bases, 5 bases remained unmatched. Germline lookup yields CDR1 GTSNPN and CDR2 SVGIG (reference sequence). The CDR3 protein is CAWSVLGTGGQPQHF. The CDR3 DNA reads TGTGCCTGGAGTGTACTAGGGACAGGGGGACAGCCCCAGCATTTT.

The rearrangement joins TRBV25-1 to TRBJ2-7, with 11 bases lining up with TRBD2. Losses at the gene ends were 1 base for V and 3 bases for J; bases not matched to a gene: 2. The CDR3 length is 15 residues. From germline, CDR1 is MGHDK and CDR2 SYGVNS. The CDR3: CASSEWGLAVYEQYF. The CDR3 coding sequence is TGTGCCAGCAGTGAATGGGGACTAGCGGTCTACGAGCAGTACTTC.

The chain carries TRBV15 and TRBJ2-7, with D unresolved. Germline V gene sequence: CDR1 LNHNV, CDR2 YYDKDF (reference sequence). V gave up 0 bases and J gave up 0 bases, with 9 bases separating them. CDR3 length: 15 amino acids. CDR3 loop: CATSRDMTDSYEQYF. The CDR3 nucleotides read TGTGCCACCAGCAGAGATATGACGGACTCCTACGAGCAGTACTTC.

CDR3 coding DNA: TGTGCCAGCAGCCCCCTAGGGACAGATACGCAGTATTTT. This gives the protein CASSPLGTDTQYF. V and J are TRBV7-2 and TRBJ2-3; no definite D call. Germline V gene data show CDR1 as SGHTA and CDR2 as FQGNSA. This CDR3 has 13 residues. Trimming removed 5 bases from V and 3 bases from J, with 9 bases in between.

This clone has a handful of counts. The chain recombines TRBV5-4 with TRBJ1-1, with a tentative D call TRBD1 (6 bases). Germline V CDR1 and CDR2: SGHNT, YYREEE (reference sequence). Trimming stripped 0 bases from V and 0 bases from J, with 6 bases between. This CDR3 comprises 14 residues. The CDR3 loop is CASSLGQVNTEAFF. In DNA form, the CDR3 reads TGTGCCAGCAGCTTGGGACAGGTGAACACTGAAGCTTTCTTT.

This clone was seen a handful of times. V usage is TRBV29-1 and J usage is TRBJ2-2; a weak D match, TRBD2 (7 bases). Trimming took 7 bases from V and 3 from J, leaving 18 bases between them. Germline loops: CDR1 SQVTM, CDR2 ANQGSEA. The CDR3 covers 15 residues. The CDR3 DNA follows: TGCAGCGCCCTTTTTCGGGGGGCGTACACCGGGGAGCTGTTTTTT. It is translated as CSALFRGAYTGELFF.

The chain employs TRBV7-2 and TRBJ2-1; D ambiguous. Trimming took 7 bases from V and 0 from J, leaving 10 bases between them. CDR1 is SGHTA, CDR2 FQGNSA, per germline. The CDR3 extends over 14 amino acids. The CDR3 DNA is TGTGCCAGCACCTCAGGTTTCTCCTACAATGAGCAGTTCTTC. Its protein is CASTSGFSYNEQFF.

The chain is built from TRBV30 and TRBJ2-1; perhaps TRBD1 as D (6 bases). Between the trimmed V and J ends, which lost 0 bases and 6 bases, there was a span of 12 bases. CDR1 is GTSNPN and CDR2 is SVGIG in the germline V gene (reference sequence). This CDR3 is 14 amino acids long. The CDR3 DNA is TGTGCCTGGAGTGTTTTGGGGGCAGTCAATGAGCAGTTCTTC. This gives the protein CAWSVLGAVNEQFF.

CDR3 residues: CASRPSGGAGDTQYF. Written as DNA, the CDR3 is TGTGCCAGCAGACCGAGCGGGGGGGCTGGGGATACGCAGTATTTT. The chain couples TRBV7-8 to TRBJ2-3; the match to TRBD2 covers 10 bases. The CDR3 spans 15 residues. From germline, CDR1 is SGHVS and CDR2 FQNEAQ. Losses at the gene ends were 6 bases for V and 6 bases for J; bases not matched to a gene: 9.

The chain joins TRBV6-6 to TRBJ2-2; 9 nucleotides align to TRBD1. From germline, CDR1 is MNHNY and CDR2 SVGAGI (reference sequence). This CDR3 comprises 14 residues. The V and J ends lost 5 bases and 7 bases, in that order; junction bases with no gene match: 5. CDR3 in amino acids: CASSTGQGSGELFF. The CDR3 DNA sequence: TGTGCCAGCAGTACGGGACAGGGTAGCGGGGAGCTGTTTTTT.

In this sample, this clone turned up a few times. The gene calls are TRBV29-1 and TRBJ2-4, with D unclear. V gave up 7 bases and J gave up 5 bases, with 9 bases separating them. The CDR3 covers 11 residues. Germline CDR1 SQVTM, CDR2 ANQGSEA. The CDR3 DNA follows: TGCAGCGCCTGGACGGAAAACATTCAGTACTTC. It translates to CSAWTENIQYF.

The rearrangement links TRBV29-1 to TRBJ2-7; 8 positions match TRBD1. The CDR3 runs to 12 residues. V shed 8 bases and J 5 bases; nucleotides not matched to a gene: 8. Germline assignment: CDR1 SQVTM and CDR2 ANQGSEA. In nucleotides, the CDR3 is TGCAGCACCCGACAGGGGATGAACGAGCAGTACTTC. The encoded protein is CSTRQGMNEQYF.

The chain is built from TRBV29-1 and TRBJ2-1; 7 bases map to TRBD1. CDR1 and CDR2 from the germline V gene are SQVTM and ANQGSEA. This CDR3 contains 15 residues. Germline trimming cut 6 bases from V and 3 bases from J; bases unmatched to any gene: 11. CDR3 DNA sequence: TGCAGCGTACATGGGACAGAGGGAAACTACAATGAGCAGTTCTTC. Amino acid sequence: CSVHGTEGNYNEQFF.